This TCR beta chain was sequenced during a study of blood T cell repertoires in COVID-19. Background on the study: Acute and convalescent COVID-19 specimens originated in the United States, Italy and Spain.

The V and J ends lost 4 bases and 7 bases respectively, with 20 bases between them. Germline V CDR1 and CDR2: SGHTS, YDEGEE. The CDR3 is made up of 16 amino acids. Original processing notes: Nucleated cell number was recorded as an estimate derived from reference gene primer amplification. Profiled with immunoSEQ multiplex PCR; TCRdb holds only in-frame clones, not every one. The V and J calls and the clone size are those of that table, but D and trimming were determined from the DNA. The table records over 50,000 clones, approximately 88% of them present only once. V is TRBV5-8 and J is TRBJ1-4; D remains ambiguous. This receptor was obtained from a man aged 45-65 years with active COVID-19. The sample consisted of peripheral blood. Here the CDR3 DNA reads TGTGCCAGCAGCACCTTAATTTCTGGGAGAGGTGAAAAACTGTTTTTT. This encodes CASSTLISGRGEKLFF.